This T cell receptor (beta chain) was profiled in a study of Graves' ophthalmopathy and Graves' hyperthyroidism. Beta-chain TCR CDR3 regions were amplified from RNA transcripts. HTBI-primed RT-PCR formed the first round, and a multiplex PCR formed the second. One entry per CDR3 protein results from TCRdb running MiXCR on the multiplex PCR reads. The sample lists about 700,000 distinct CDR3 sequences; about 38% were seen once. The CDR3 is 9 amino acids. In germline, CDR1 is SGHTA, CDR2 FQGNSA. The study enrolled ophthalmopathy donors with moderate-to-severe activity, CAS ≥3, NOSPECS ≥4 and duration under 3 months. As regards this clonotype: The junction shows a germline mismatch at one end, possibly a read error.

Specimen: peripheral blood. This TCR was sampled from an adult man with Graves' ophthalmopathy. The V and J genes are TRBV7-2 and TRBJ2-2, with 7 nucleotides matching TRBD1. In nucleotides, the CDR3 is TGTGCCAGCAGCGGCCGGACAGGTTTT. Translating gives CASSGRTGF.